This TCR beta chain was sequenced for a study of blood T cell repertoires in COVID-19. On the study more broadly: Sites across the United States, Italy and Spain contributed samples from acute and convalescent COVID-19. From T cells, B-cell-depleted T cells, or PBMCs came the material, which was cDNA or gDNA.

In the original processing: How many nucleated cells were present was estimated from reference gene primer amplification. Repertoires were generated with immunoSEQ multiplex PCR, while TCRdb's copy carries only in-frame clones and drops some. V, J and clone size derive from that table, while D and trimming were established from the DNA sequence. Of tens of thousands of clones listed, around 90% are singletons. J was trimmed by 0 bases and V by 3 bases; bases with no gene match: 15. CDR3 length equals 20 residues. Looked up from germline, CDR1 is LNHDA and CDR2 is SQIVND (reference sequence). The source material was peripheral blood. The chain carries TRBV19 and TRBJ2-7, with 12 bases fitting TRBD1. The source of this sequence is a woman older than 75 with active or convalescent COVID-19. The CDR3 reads CASSMSPGQGAFSRSYEQYF. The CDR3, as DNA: TGTGCCAGTAGTATGTCCCCGGGACAGGGGGCTTTCTCCCGCTCCTACGAGCAGTACTTC.